This T cell receptor (beta chain) came from a study of blood T cell repertoires in COVID-19. Only one count was recorded for this clone. Germline CDR1 reads GTSNPN; CDR2 reads SVGIG (reference sequence). After removal of 1 base from V and 1 base from J, the junction contained 3 bases not matched to a gene. The CDR3 has 15 residues. Profiling relied on immunoSEQ multiplex PCR, and the TCRdb table lists in-frame clones only, not all of them. In the table there are roughly 290,000 clones, 90% of which are singletons. The source is a woman between 18 and 30 years old with acute COVID-19. Sequenced material: PBMCs or T cells enriched from blood (not recorded which). The chain uses TRBV30 and TRBJ2-5; 10 bases fit TRBD1. Here the CDR3 reads CAWSGGQGRQETQYF. For the CDR3, the DNA is TGTGCCTGGAGTGGGGGACAGGGGCGCCAAGAGACCCAGTACTTC. The full variable domain, rest sourced from reference TRBV30 and TRBJ2-5, is SQTIHQWPATLVQPVGSPLSLECTVEGTSNPNLYWYRQAAGRGLQLLFYSVGIGQISSEVPQNLSASRPQDRQFILSSKKLLLSDSGFYLCAWSGGQGRQETQYFGPGTRLLVL.